The 30 T cell receptor beta chains given below trace back to one sample, sequenced in a study of cytomegalovirus exposure and HLA in healthy donors. PCR primers comprised 60 Vbeta and 13 Jbeta primers. The repertoire was sequenced with immunoSEQ multiplex PCR; TCRdb's copy has only in-frame clones and lacks some. This sample yields approximately 100,000 clones, of which about 80% are seen a single time; more than 6% belongs to the top ten. Sequencing used PBMCs. The origin of the receptors is a woman aged 50 to 60 in good health and CMV-seropositive.

The chain joins TRBV2 to TRBJ2-7; possibly TRBD2 for D (5 bases). The CDR3 totals 13 residues. Germline-derived CDR1 and CDR2 are SNHLY and FYNNEI. Deletions cut 3 bases from V and 2 bases from J, with 8 bases between. The DNA of the CDR3 is TGTGCCAGCAGTGAGAGGGTCCCCTACGAGCAGTACTTC. As protein: CASSERVPYEQYF.

The chain uses TRBV23-1 and TRBJ1-2; 9 bases fit TRBD1. TRBV23-1 has ORF status, its function being uncertain. With V trimmed by 7 bases and J by 4 bases, 13 bases remained unmatched. The CDR3 contains 16 residues. In nucleotides, the CDR3 is TGCGCCAGCACCCGGGACAGGGAGATCTCTAGCTATGGCTACACCTTC. Residues: CASTRDREISSYGYTF.

In its sample, this clone was seen a few times. The V call is TRBV7-8, the J call TRBJ2-3, with D possibly TRBD1 on 5 matching bases. Trimming took 2 bases from V and 0 from J, leaving 9 bases between them. CDR3 length: 15 residues. Germline V gene sequence: CDR1 SGHVS, CDR2 FQNEAQ. In DNA, the CDR3 is TGTGCCAGCAGCTTAAATCCAGGGAGCACAGATACGCAGTATTTT. Protein sequence: CASSLNPGSTDTQYF.

In its sample, this clone was seen once. V and J are TRBV10-3 and TRBJ2-7, with 9 bases that match TRBD1. The CDR3 sequence is 12 residues long. Germline-derived CDR1 and CDR2 are ENHRY and SYGVKD. With 10 bases clipped from V and 5 bases from J, the junction kept 6 bases outside the gene matches. The CDR3 coding sequence is TGTGCCAGCCGGGACAGGGAGCACGAGCAGTACTTC. This encodes CASRDREHEQYF.

The chain employs TRBV6-1 and TRBJ1-1; tentatively, D is TRBD1 (5 bases). The CDR3 runs 13 residues. The germline V gene encodes CDR1 MNHNS and CDR2 SASEGT. V was cut by 6 bases and J by 4 bases, with 12 bases left in between. The CDR3 protein is CASSRDYGTEAFF. CDR3 nucleotide sequence: TGTGCCAGCAGCCGGGACTACGGCACTGAAGCTTTCTTT.

The chain combines TRBV2 with TRBJ2-3; perhaps TRBD2 as D (6 bases). CDR3 length equals 17 residues. V shed 1 base and J shed 1 base, with 15 bases lying between them. Germline V gene data show CDR1 as SNHLY and CDR2 as FYNNEI. CDR3 in amino acids: CASSEGLSTGGTDTQYF. In DNA, the CDR3 is TGTGCCAGCAGTGAAGGTTTGAGCACGGGGGGCACAGATACGCAGTATTTT.

This clone was observed a few times. The junction does not match germline at one end; this may be a read error. The chain recombines TRBV7-9 with TRBJ1-1, with 8 nucleotides matching TRBD1. CDR1 is SEHNR and CDR2 is FQNEAQ in the germline V gene (reference sequence). This CDR3 is built from 16 residues. The CDR3 nucleotides are TGTTCCAGCTCCCCTTCCGGGACAGGCAGGAACACTGAAGCTTTCTTT. Translation gives CSSSPSGTGRNTEAFF. Supplemented by reference TRBV7-9 and TRBJ1-1, the full variable domain reads DTGVSQNPRHKITKRGQNVTFRCDPISEHNRLYWYRQTLGQGPEFLTYFQNEAQLEKSRLLSDRFSAERPKGSFSTLEIQRTEQGDSAMYLCSSSPSGTGRNTEAFFGQGTRLTVV.

This chain uses TRBV2 with TRBJ1-6; 7 bases agree with TRBD1. Germline V gene lookup returns CDR1 SNHLY and CDR2 FYNNEI. The CDR3 has 15 residues. Germline trimming cut 4 bases from V and 5 bases from J; bases unmatched to any gene: 5. The CDR3 DNA reads as TGTGCCAGCAGTGTCCAGGGACAGAATAATTCACCCCTCCACTTT. Its protein is CASSVQGQNNSPLHF.

CDR3 bases: TGTGCCAGCAGCGAGGGAGGGGCCTTGAGGTGGGAGACCCAGTACTTC. Translation gives CASSEGGALRWETQYF. V usage is TRBV5-5 and J usage is TRBJ2-5; 7 nucleotides match TRBD2. The CDR3 has 16 amino acids. CDR1 and CDR2 from the germline V gene are SGHKS and YYEKEE (reference sequence). The junction had 14 bases not matched to a gene; V was cut back by 4 bases and J by 5 bases.

The chain is built from TRBV7-9 and TRBJ1-1, with 7 bases aligning to TRBD1. V trimming: 4 bases; J trimming: 4 bases; junction bases outside the gene matches: 6. The CDR3 spans 14 residues. In germline, CDR1 is SEHNR, CDR2 FQNEAQ (reference sequence). Here the CDR3 DNA reads TGTGCCAGCAGCTCGATACAGGGGAGCACTGAAGCTTTCTTT. This sequence encodes CASSSIQGSTEAFF.

The CDR3 coding sequence is TGCGCCAGCAGCCCTCTGACAGGGGGCGGATACGAGCAGTACTTC. Translation gives CASSPLTGGGYEQYF. This chain joins TRBV5-1 and TRBJ2-7; the match to TRBD1 covers 10 bases. The CDR3 length is 15 residues. From germline, CDR1 is SGHRS and CDR2 YFSETQ. Trimming at V came to 4 bases and at J to 4 bases, leaving 8 bases not matched to a gene.

This clone was picked up one time. J is TRBJ1-6 and V is TRBV6-5; D possibly corresponds to TRBD1 (5 bases). The V and J ends lost 0 bases and 9 bases respectively, with 15 bases between them. Germline CDR1 MNHEY, CDR2 SVGAGI. This CDR3 has 16 residues. The CDR3 DNA reads TGTGCCAGCAGTTACTCCAGACAGCTTTTTGTTTCACCCCTCCACTTT. Amino acids: CASSYSRQLFVSPLHF.

The CDR3 DNA is TGTGCCAGCAGTAGCGGACCGTGGGCTGAGCAGTTCTTC. Translation gives CASSSGPWAEQFF. J is TRBJ2-1 and V is TRBV6-6; possibly TRBD2 for D (5 bases). This CDR3 contains 13 residues. The germline V and J ends were trimmed by 5 bases and 9 bases, with 14 bases remaining between them. The germline CDR1 and CDR2 sequences are MNHNY and SVGAGI (reference sequence).

This chain links TRBV12-5 with TRBJ2-1; D gene ambiguous. The CDR3 loop spans 18 amino acids. The V end was cut by 4 bases, the J end by 7 bases, with 26 bases between. Germline values: CDR1 LGHNT, CDR2 FRNRAP. The CDR3 region has the DNA TGTGCTAGTGGTTGGTACCCCTGGGCGCCTGAAGGCAGAAATGAGCAGTTCTTC. Its translation: CASGWYPWAPEGRNEQFF.

The chain uses TRBV19 and TRBJ2-1, with 8 positions matching TRBD2. V lost 11 bases, J lost 5 bases, and 14 bases stayed unmatched. This CDR3 region has 15 residues. The germline V gene has CDR1 LNHDA and CDR2 SQIVND (reference sequence). The CDR3 nucleotides read TGTGCCTCCTCGGAGCGGGGGATGTGGGACAATGAGCAGTTCTTC. It specifies CASSERGMWDNEQFF. Filled out from reference TRBV19 and TRBJ2-1, the complete variable domain reads DGGITQSPKYLFRKEGQNVTLSCEQNLNHDAMYWYRQDPGQGLRLIYYSQIVNDFQKGDIAEGYSVSREKKESFPLTVTSAQKNPTAFYLCASSERGMWDNEQFFGPGTRLTVL.

The chain uses TRBV7-8 and TRBJ1-1; TRBD1 aligns across 8 bases. From germline, CDR1 is SGHVS and CDR2 FQNEAQ. V gave up 6 bases and J gave up 10 bases; unmatched junction bases: 10. The CDR3 is 13 residues long. DNA for the CDR3: TGTGCCAGCAGGCCGAGACAGGGGCGTGGAGCTTTCTTT. It codes for CASRPRQGRGAFF.

The chain recombines TRBV18 with TRBJ2-1; possible D gene TRBD1, 5 bases. CDR3 size: 16 residues. Germline V gene data show CDR1 as KGHSH and CDR2 as LQKENI. The germline V and J ends were trimmed by 3 bases and 0 bases, with 12 bases remaining between them. CDR3 coding DNA: TGTGCCAGCTCACCGCAGGGTGCCCTCTCCTACAATGAGCAGTTCTTC. Protein product: CASSPQGALSYNEQFF.

The J gene is TRBJ2-7, the V gene TRBV6-5, with D uncertain. The ends were cut back, 2 bases at V and 6 bases at J, with 11 bases in the middle. Germline CDR1 reads MNHEY; CDR2 reads SVGAGI. CDR3 length: 13 amino acids. In nucleotides, the CDR3 is TGTGCCAGCAGTTACACGGGTGATCCCGAGCAGTACTTC. Translation gives CASSYTGDPEQYF.

The rearrangement links TRBV21-1 to TRBJ2-6; whether TRBD1, the table's D call, matches the DNA was not checked. TRBV21-1 is tagged as a pseudogene. This CDR3 has 16 amino acids. The CDR3 sequence is CASSKGVHSGANVLTF. DNA of the CDR3: TGTGCCAGCAGCAAAGGTGTTCACTCTGGGGCCAACGTCCTGACTTTC.

The chain has TRBV6-6 and TRBJ2-3; possible D gene TRBD2, 5 bases. The germline CDR1 and CDR2 sequences are MNHNY and SVGAGI (reference sequence). The CDR3 length is 15 residues. The germline V and J ends were trimmed by 4 bases and 2 bases, with 13 bases remaining between them. The CDR3 here is CASSLRADFTDTQYF. Here the CDR3 DNA reads TGTGCCAGCAGTTTAAGAGCGGACTTCACAGATACGCAGTATTTT.

The chain links TRBV6-6 to TRBJ1-1, with 7 bases identical to TRBD1. CDR3 length equals 15 residues. The ends lost 6 bases at V and 1 base at J; junction bases unmatched: 8. From germline, CDR1 is MNHNY and CDR2 SVGAGI (reference sequence). The CDR3 reads CASSTLGGANTEAFF. The CDR3 region has the DNA TGTGCCAGCAGCACCTTAGGGGGCGCGAACACTGAAGCTTTCTTT.

The chain joins TRBV7-9 to TRBJ1-1; D is perhaps TRBD1 (5 bases). V gave up 1 base and J gave up 8 bases, with 8 bases separating them. The CDR3 loop spans 12 amino acids. CDR1 SEHNR and CDR2 FQNEAQ come from the germline V gene (reference sequence). CDR3: CASSLVSGEAFF. CDR3 DNA: TGTGCCAGCAGCTTAGTATCAGGGGAAGCTTTCTTT.

The chain recombines TRBV5-1 with TRBJ2-5; 14 bases agree with TRBD2. CDR3 length equals 16 residues. In germline, CDR1 is SGHRS, CDR2 YFSETQ. The trim removed 3 bases at V and 4 bases at J, leaving 5 bases unmatched. CDR3 bases: TGCGCCAGCAGCTCTGGGACTAGCGGGGGAGGAGAGACCCAGTACTTC. The encoded protein is CASSSGTSGGGETQYF.

This sequence joins TRBV4-1 and TRBJ2-1; maybe TRBD1 (6 bases). The germline CDR1 and CDR2 sequences are MGHRA and YSYEKL. This CDR3 comprises 15 residues. The V end lost 0 bases, the J end lost 7 bases, and 13 bases lay between the germline ends. CDR3 amino acids: CASSQDNRVENEQFF. CDR3 bases: TGCGCCAGCAGCCAAGATAACAGGGTTGAGAATGAGCAGTTCTTC.

J is TRBJ2-3 and V is TRBV4-3; 7 bases line up with TRBD2. Looked up from germline, CDR1 is LGHNA and CDR2 is YSLEER. CDR3 length: 15 amino acids. V shed 2 bases, J shed 1 base, and the junction held 3 bases outside the gene matches. CDR3 bases: TGCGCCAGCAGCCAACACACTAGCGGCACAGATACGCAGTATTTT. Amino acids: CASSQHTSGTDTQYF.

This chain links TRBV7-3 with TRBJ2-3, with D maybe TRBD1 (5 bases). Germline V CDR1 and CDR2: SGHTA, FQGTGA. The CDR3 has 14 residues. With 3 bases removed from V and 4 bases from J, the gap between germline ends came to 11 bases. For the CDR3, the DNA is TGTGCCAGCAGCTTGGCAGGGTGGGCAGATACGCAGTATTTT. It yields the protein CASSLAGWADTQYF.

J is TRBJ2-5 and V is TRBV4-1; 7 bases line up with TRBD2. Unmatched junction bases numbered 6, after V lost 0 bases and J lost 5 bases. Germline CDR1 and CDR2: MGHRA and YSYEKL. This CDR3 has 15 amino acids. The CDR3 sequence is CASSQEMTGGETQYF. In DNA form, the CDR3 reads TGCGCCAGCAGCCAAGAAATGACGGGAGGCGAGACCCAGTACTTC.

The chain links TRBV2 to TRBJ2-5; D not certain. The CDR3 runs to 16 residues. Trimming took off 4 bases at V and 1 base at J, with 16 bases between the two ends. CDR1 and CDR2 from the germline V gene are SNHLY and FYNNEI. The DNA of the CDR3 is TGTGCCAGCAGTGGGCCGGATTTGCGGAGCCAAGAGACCCAGTACTTC. This translates into CASSGPDLRSQETQYF.

The chain couples TRBV7-3 to TRBJ2-2; 7 bases fit TRBD1. The CDR3 extends over 14 amino acids. Trimming took 6 bases from V and 4 from J; bases not matched to a gene: 5. From germline, CDR1 is SGHTA and CDR2 FQGTGA. Written as DNA, the CDR3 is TGTGCCAGCAGTACAGGGGCGGGCACCGGGGAGCTGTTTTTT. Protein sequence: CASSTGAGTGELFF.

The chain couples TRBV2 to TRBJ1-1; 10 positions match TRBD1. Trimming removed 4 bases from V and 4 bases from J; junction bases left unmatched: 0. Germline lookup yields CDR1 SNHLY and CDR2 FYNNEI. The CDR3 is 13 residues long. The CDR3 DNA reads TGTGCCAGCAGTGGGGACAGGGGCACTGAAGCTTTCTTT. Its protein is CASSGDRGTEAFF.